A single sample is the source of the 9 T cell receptor beta chains below, sequenced in a study of Graves' ophthalmopathy and Graves' hyperthyroidism. TCR beta CDR3 regions were amplified from RNA transcripts. HTBI primers primed a first-round RT-PCR, and a second-round multiplex PCR followed. One entry per CDR3 protein results from TCRdb running MiXCR on the multiplex PCR reads. The sample lists about 1.2 million distinct CDR3 sequences, 35% to 45% occurring once. Sequences were obtained from peripheral blood or thyroid tissue (not recorded which). The receptors shown here come from an adult man with Graves' hyperthyroidism.

This clonotype was observed once. The conserved phenylalanine or tryptophan normally closing the CDR3 is absent here, so this likely arose from a read error. The DNA is left out, because the CDR3 cannot be placed on it with certainty; the CDR3 is given as TCRdb lists it. The rearrangement links TRBV7-2 to TRBJ2-5. CDR1 is SGHTA and CDR2 is FQGNSA in the germline V gene. Counting both end residues, the CDR3 totals 9 amino acids. CDR3 region: CASSSRDSA.

In this sample, this clonotype turned up many times. The rearrangement links TRBV11-2 to TRBJ1-1; possibly TRBD1 for D (5 bases). The CDR3 runs 14 residues. Trimming removed 5 bases from V and 2 bases from J, with 12 bases in between. CDR1 is SGHAT and CDR2 is FQNNGV in the germline V gene. CDR3 region: CASSPPGHNTEAFF. The CDR3 nucleotides read TGTGCCAGCAGCCCCCCAGGGCACAACACTGAAGCTTTCTTT. The entire variable domain, with the rest obtained from reference TRBV11-2 and TRBJ1-1, is as follows: EAGVAQSPRYKIIEKRQSVAFWCNPISGHATLYWYQQILGQGPKLLIQFQNNGVVDDSQLPKDRFSAERLKGVDSTLKIQPAKLEDSAVYLCASSPPGHNTEAFFGQGTRLTVV.

This clonotype has a handful of counts. The chain joins TRBV11-2 to TRBJ2-2; D not certain. This CDR3 is 14 amino acids long. Per the germline V gene, CDR1 is SGHAT and CDR2 is FQNNGV. The ends were cut back, 0 bases at V and 3 bases at J, with 5 bases in the middle. The CDR3 DNA sequence: TGTGCCAGCAGCTTAGATGGTTACACCGGGGAGCTGTTTTTT. As protein: CASSLDGYTGELFF.

This clonotype occurred many times. J is TRBJ2-5 and V is TRBV24-1, with D unresolved. Per germline, CDR1 KGHDR and CDR2 SFDVKD. The CDR3 length is 14 residues. The germline V and J ends were trimmed by 4 bases and 1 base, with 9 bases remaining between them. The CDR3 is CATSDSRTQETQYF. The CDR3 bases are TGTGCCACCAGTGACTCTAGAACCCAAGAGACCCAGTACTTC.

J is TRBJ2-5 and V is TRBV6-5; 9 bases map to TRBD1. Germline-derived CDR1 and CDR2 are MNHEY and SVGAGI. V lost 6 bases, J lost 10 bases, and 12 bases stayed unmatched. The CDR3 runs to 14 residues. CDR3 region: CASRQTGGRGDQYF. The DNA for the CDR3 is TGTGCCAGCAGGCAAACAGGGGGCCGAGGGGACCAGTACTTC.

On this clonotype: Given the absence of the conserved phenylalanine or tryptophan at the CDR3 end, a read error is likely. The chain is built from TRBV6-1 and TRBJ1-1; D gene uncertain. Germline V gene sequence: CDR1 MNHNS, CDR2 SASEGT. The V end lost 2 bases, the J end lost 4 bases, and 11 bases lay between the germline ends. CDR3 size: 14 residues. CDR3 coding DNA: TGTGCCAGCAGTGAACCGGGCCGAGTCACTGAAGCTTTCCTT. Amino acid sequence: CASSEPGRVTEAFL.

The chain employs TRBV7-2 and TRBJ1-5; TRBD1 is a possible D gene (5 bases). The CDR3 is made up of 16 amino acids. Deletions cut 1 base from V and 4 bases from J, with 14 bases between. Germline V gene data show CDR1 as SGHTA and CDR2 as FQGNSA. CDR3 bases: TGTGCCAGCAGCTTAGGGGGACGGCCCGATAATCAGCCCCAGCATTTT. This codes for CASSLGGRPDNQPQHF.

The chain combines TRBV24-1 with TRBJ2-3; the D gene is possibly TRBD2 (5 bases). This CDR3 comprises 13 residues. Germline CDR1 and CDR2: KGHDR and SFDVKD. V was trimmed by 8 bases and J by 0 bases, leaving 8 bases between them. The CDR3 bases are TGTGCCACCAAGGACTTGAGCACAGATACGCAGTATTTT. It is translated as CATKDLSTDTQYF.

This clonotype was recorded a few times. The chain has TRBV29-1 and TRBJ1-4; 9 bases are a match to TRBD1. The CDR3 length is 14 residues. The germline gives CDR1 SQVTM, CDR2 ANQGSEA. After removal of 5 bases from V and 2 bases from J, the junction contained 3 bases not matched to a gene. CDR3 sequence reads: CSVQTGGTNEKLFF. CDR3 in DNA: TGCAGCGTTCAAACAGGGGGCACTAATGAAAAACTGTTTTTT. Using reference TRBV29-1 and TRBJ1-4 for the parts outside the CDR3, the full variable domain is SAVISQKPSRDICQRGTSLTIQCQVDSQVTMMFWYRQQPGQSLTLIATANQGSEATYESGFVIDKFPISRPNLTFSTLTVSNMSPEDSSIYLCSVQTGGTNEKLFFGSGTQLSVL.